The rows below give T cell receptor beta chains drawn from one sample of a study of OX40 agonist ivuxolimab in advanced cancers. Using immunoSEQ multiplex PCR, the repertoire was profiled, and TCRdb retains in-frame clones only, with some absent. Of some 66,000 clones listed, approximately 80% are singletons. Sequencing used CD4+ or CD8+ T cells sorted from blood, obtained in a trial of the OX40 agonist ivuxolimab. The receptors derive from an adult with an advanced solid tumor such as melanoma, head and neck, liver or kidney cancer. CDR3s leave out the opening cysteine and the closing phenylalanine or tryptophan. A D gene is named only where the DNA matches it firmly.

D gene	J gene	V gene	CDR3 protein
-	TRBJ2-7	TRBV9	ASSVGDGLTYEQY
-	TRBJ2-2	TRBV7-2	ASSIKNTGELF
TRBD2	TRBJ2-1	TRBV9	ASSTSGSAYNEQF
TRBD1	TRBJ2-3	TRBV4-1	ASSHEDRARPDTQY
-	TRBJ1-1	TRBV7-6	ASSPQGGGYNTEAF
TRBD2	TRBJ2-5	TRBV9	ASSRGGAYETQY
TRBD2	TRBJ2-5	TRBV7-2	ASSLAGGVETQY
-	TRBJ1-4	TRBV30	AWKAGLSAEKLF
-	TRBJ2-3	TRBV11-1	ASSSVTDTQY
TRBD1	TRBJ1-2	TRBV6-1	ASSEATGTLQRYT
TRBD2	TRBJ2-1	TRBV9	ASSSGGLGAGGPSYNEQF
-	TRBJ2-1	TRBV4-2	ASSQDPSNEQF
-	TRBJ1-2	TRBV7-9	ASSPRQEWYGYT
-	TRBJ1-1	TRBV5-5	ASSQGRGTEAF
TRBD2	TRBJ2-2	TRBV30	AWSVWDYPNTGELF
TRBD1	TRBJ1-4	TRBV4-1	ASSQDRDRATTNEKLF
TRBD1	TRBJ1-1	TRBV19	ASRDRVGRMNTEAF
TRBD1	TRBJ1-5	TRBV7-2	ASSVTGTGGYQPQH
-	TRBJ2-7	TRBV27	ASGPRTGAYEQY
-	TRBJ1-2	TRBV13	ASTQGRANYGYT
-	TRBJ2-3	TRBV9	ASSGGWTDTQY
-	TRBJ2-7	TRBV28	ATTAEGLYEQY
TRBD2	TRBJ2-3	TRBV9	ASSVVSSGGAPADTQY
TRBD1	TRBJ1-1	TRBV11-2	ASSLTGVLTEAF
-	TRBJ2-1	TRBV15	ATSSSPSSYNEQF
-	TRBJ2-6	TRBV19	ASRPQGSGANVLT